This is a list of T cell receptor beta chains from one sample in a study of shared clonotypes between healthy human individuals. Here immunoSEQ multiplex PCR was the method, and the copy in TCRdb shows in-frame clones only, minus some. This sample has about 600,000 clones, with approximately 97% found just once. Specimen: naive CD4+ T cells sorted from blood. These TCRs come from a woman in her 30s in good health. Each CDR3 is given with its conserved first and last residue. D genes are given only for firm matches. Clone size appears in some rows only: once, few, many, or a class for an expanded clone.

CDR3 DNA	CDR3 protein	clone size	V gene	J gene	D gene
TGTGCCAGCAGTTACGGGGCGGGAGGTTTTGATGAGCAGTTCTTC	CASSYGAGGFDEQFF	NA	TRBV6-5	TRBJ2-1	TRBD2
TGTGCCAGCCGACTAGCGGGAGCAGATACGCAGTATTTT	CASRLAGADTQYF	NA	TRBV27	TRBJ2-3	TRBD2
TGCGCCAGCAGCTTCTCGGGGGACACTGAAGCTTTCTTT	CASSFSGDTEAFF	NA	TRBV5-1	TRBJ1-1	NA
TGTGCCATCAGTGACTACCGGGACTACGAGCAGTACTTC	CAISDYRDYEQYF	NA	TRBV10-3	TRBJ2-7	NA
TGTGCCAGCAGCGTAGACCTCCGCCCTCCTAGCGGAGAAGAGACCCAGTACTTC	CASSVDLRPPSGEETQYF	NA	TRBV9	TRBJ2-5	TRBD2
TGTGCCAGCAGCTTGCCACCAAGTTCGGGAAATGGCTACACCTTC	CASSLPPSSGNGYTF	NA	TRBV5-5	TRBJ1-2	NA
TGTGCCAGCTCACCACCCAGCGGGAGCGGGTCCTACGAGCAGTACTTC	CASSPPSGSGSYEQYF	NA	TRBV18	TRBJ2-7	TRBD2
TGTGCCAGCAGTGAAGGGGGACTAGCGGGAGAGGGTGAGCAGTTCTTC	CASSEGGLAGEGEQFF	NA	TRBV6-1	TRBJ2-1	TRBD2
TGTGCCAGCAGGCCACTAGCGGGAAGATGGAACGAGCAGTACTTC	CASRPLAGRWNEQYF	NA	TRBV6-1	TRBJ2-7	TRBD2
TGTGCCAGCAGTCCCCGACTAGCGGGAGTGGAGACCCAGTACTTC	CASSPRLAGVETQYF	once	TRBV28	TRBJ2-5	TRBD2
TGTGCCATCACCCAAGGGGAGGATCAGCCCCAGCATTTT	CAITQGEDQPQHF	NA	TRBV10-3	TRBJ1-5	NA
TGCGCCAGCAGGAGGGGGACTAGGGACAACAATGAGCAGTTCTTC	CASRRGTRDNNEQFF	NA	TRBV10-2	TRBJ2-1	TRBD2
TGTGCCAGCAGCCAAGATTCTGGGCGGGAGAACTCCTACGAGCAGTACTTC	CASSQDSGRENSYEQYF	NA	TRBV4-2	TRBJ2-7	TRBD2
TGCAGTGCTAGTGTGCGGGGGGAGCAGTACTTC	CSASVRGEQYF	NA	TRBV20-1	TRBJ2-7	TRBD2
TGTGCCAGCAGCGCCACTAGCGGGAGTCTTCGGAGGGACAATGAGCAGTTCTTC	CASSATSGSLRRDNEQFF	NA	TRBV28	TRBJ2-1	TRBD2
TGTGCCAGCTCAGGAATTAGCGGGACGGACAACTACGAGCAGTACTTC	CASSGISGTDNYEQYF	NA	TRBV18	TRBJ2-7	TRBD2
TGTGCCAGCAGCTTAGACTGGGGGAGCGCAGATACGCAGTATTTT	CASSLDWGSADTQYF	NA	TRBV11-2	TRBJ2-3	NA
TGTGCCAGCAGTAGAGGTCGGGGGTACGAGCAGTACTTC	CASSRGRGYEQYF	NA	TRBV27	TRBJ2-7	NA
TGTGCCAGCAGCTCCAACCTCGACAGAGCAAACACCGGGGAGCTGTTTTTT	CASSSNLDRANTGELFF	NA	TRBV7-9	TRBJ2-2	NA
TGTGCCAGCAGCTTAGGTGGGGGATACCTCTACGAGCAGTACTTC	CASSLGGGYLYEQYF	NA	TRBV11-2	TRBJ2-7	NA
TGCGCCAGCAGTCTCTCGACGGGAGGGCCCAATGAGCAGTTCTTC	CASSLSTGGPNEQFF	NA	TRBV23-1	TRBJ2-1	TRBD2
TGTGCCAGCAGAGGGTTCTACGGAAACACCATATATTTT	CASRGFYGNTIYF	once	TRBV28	TRBJ1-3	NA
TGTGCCAGCAGCCTGACTCGCGGCGGAGAGACCCAGTACTTC	CASSLTRGGETQYF	NA	TRBV7-2	TRBJ2-5	NA
TGTGCCAGCAGTTTAGTGAGAGGGGGTTCCGGGGAGCTGTTTTTT	CASSLVRGGSGELFF	NA	TRBV27	TRBJ2-2	NA
TGCGCCAGCAGCCCTGACAGGTCGGGAGTTGACGAGCAGTACTTC	CASSPDRSGVDEQYF	NA	TRBV5-1	TRBJ2-7	NA
TGTGCCAGCAGCTTAGGGGGAAACACAGATACGCAGTATTTT	CASSLGGNTDTQYF	NA	TRBV7-9	TRBJ2-3	NA
TGTGCCAGCAGCTTGGGAGGGACAGGACCCTACGAGCAGTACTTC	CASSLGGTGPYEQYF	NA	TRBV5-4	TRBJ2-7	TRBD1
TGCGCCAGCAGCCCGGCCGGACGCTGGTTCACAGATACGCAGTATTTT	CASSPAGRWFTDTQYF	NA	TRBV5-1	TRBJ2-3	NA
TGTGCCAGCAGTTTATTGGGAGAACAGGGTCAGCCCCAGCATTTT	CASSLLGEQGQPQHF	NA	TRBV27	TRBJ1-5	NA
TGTGCCAGCAGCTTAGCGGTACCTCAGCCCCAGCATTTT	CASSLAVPQPQHF	NA	TRBV7-2	TRBJ1-5	NA
TGTGCCAGCAGTTGGGGCGGAATTAGCTCCTACAATGAGCAGTTCTTC	CASSWGGISSYNEQFF	NA	TRBV28	TRBJ2-1	NA
TGTGCCAGCAGTTCCCATGGGCAGACCTACGAGCAGTACTTC	CASSSHGQTYEQYF	NA	TRBV28	TRBJ2-7	NA
TGTGCCAGCAGTGATGGGACAGGGGGCAACCCCTACGAGCAGTACTTC	CASSDGTGGNPYEQYF	NA	TRBV6-1	TRBJ2-7	TRBD1
TGTGCCAGCAGTGGGGGGACAGCTTATGGCTACACCTTC	CASSGGTAYGYTF	NA	TRBV2	TRBJ1-2	TRBD1
TGTGCCAGCAGTCCCGGACGGAGGGTAATGAACACTGAAGCTTTCTTT	CASSPGRRVMNTEAFF	NA	TRBV28	TRBJ1-1	NA
TGTGCCAGCACACAGCCGGGTCTTGGAGAGACCCAGTACTTC	CASTQPGLGETQYF	NA	TRBV25-1	TRBJ2-5	NA
TGTGCCAGCTCGGACAGGGGGCGAGAAAAACTGTTTTTT	CASSDRGREKLFF	once	TRBV18	TRBJ1-4	TRBD1
TGTGCCAGCAGCTTAGCCGGACAGGGACTTTACACCATATATTTT	CASSLAGQGLYTIYF	once	TRBV7-8	TRBJ1-3	TRBD1
TGCGCCAGCAGCGGTGTCCGGGACAGTTCCTACGAGCAGTACTTC	CASSGVRDSSYEQYF	NA	TRBV5-1	TRBJ2-7	TRBD1
TGCGCCAGCAGGCCCGGACTTGTCAGGGGGGACAATGAGCAGTTCTTC	CASRPGLVRGDNEQFF	NA	TRBV5-1	TRBJ2-1	NA
TGTGCCAGCAGTTTATACCTCCGCGCGCCCCGGTTCTTC	CASSLYLRAPRFF	NA	TRBV28	TRBJ2-1	NA
TGTGCCAGCAGTGAAATTGGGGTTGGTAAACTGTTTTTT	CASSEIGVGKLFF	NA	TRBV6-1	TRBJ1-4	NA